This TCR beta chain was retrieved from a study of human T cells and chemical hapten exposure. Study-wide results and caveats: Large CDR3 similarity clusters arose significantly more often from expanded TCRs than from controls. TCRs above 1 in 1000 frequency stayed constant with DPC sensitization.

This clonotype was seen only a few times. The antigen is not known. The library put unique molecular identifiers onto individual cDNA molecules. TCRdb independently ran MiXCR on the RACE reads; one entry per CDR3 protein. The data contain approximately 80,000 distinct CDR3 sequences, less than 11% of them singletons. Time point reported: patch test 2, 6 weeks after DPC sensitization. Treatment indicated: therapeutic diphenylcyclopropenone sensitization with weekly scalp DPC. From germline, CDR1 is SNHLY and CDR2 FYNNEI. Trimming cost V 6 bases and J 7 bases, with 13 bases left between them. The CDR3 runs 13 residues.

The sample in question was whole blood, obtained in connection with sensitization to the hapten diphenylcyclopropenone (DPC). V gene TRBV2 combines with J gene TRBJ1-5; D not certain. This receptor was identified in a woman in her forties or fifties with alopecia areata. Some clones in this sample may be carry-over from other donors' samples. DNA of the CDR3: TGTGCCAGCAGGGCTAGCGCGGACCAGCCCCAGCATTTT. This translates into CASRASADQPQHF. The full variable domain, completed using reference TRBV2 and TRBJ1-5, is EPEVTQTPSHQVTQMGQEVILRCVPISNHLYFYWYRQILGQKVEFLVSFYNNEISEKSEIFDDQFSVERPDGSNFTLKIRSTKLEDSAMYFCASRASADQPQHFGDGTRLSIL.